This record concerns one T cell receptor (beta chain) sequence. This sample is part of a study of CD8+ T cells in alopecia areata. Study in general: For 6 to 18 months, tofacitinib was taken, and 6 months off drug followed.

Sequencing used cDNA as its template, made by extracting RNA and reverse transcribing it. The method was immunoSEQ multiplex PCR; TCRdb's version includes in-frame clones alone and lacks a portion of them. The table lists more than 150,000 clones, around three fifths of them singletons. Trimming removed 3 bases from V and 3 bases from J, with 13 bases in between. The CDR3 covers 15 residues. Germline V gives CDR1 SGHRS, CDR2 YFSETQ. Material: CD4+ T cells sorted from blood, obtained at week 0. The clonotype comes from a human donor with alopecia areata. The rearrangement joins TRBV5-1 to TRBJ1-5; D remains ambiguous. In nucleotides, the CDR3 is TGCGCCAGCAGCTCACGCCCGGGCCCCAATCAGCCCCAGCATTTT. Protein product: CASSSRPGPNQPQHF.